This TCR beta chain is drawn from a study of cytomegalovirus exposure and HLA in healthy donors. It was with 60 Vbeta and 13 Jbeta primers that the PCR ran. TCRdb's table, derived via immunoSEQ multiplex PCR, lists solely in-frame clones and lacks some. This sample has about 190,000 clones, with 77% found just once. The CDR3 has 16 residues. The ends lost 4 bases at V and 9 bases at J; junction bases unmatched: 7. CDR1 and CDR2 from the germline V gene are SNHLY and FYNNEI. This chain joins TRBV2 and TRBJ1-6; 12 bases are shared with TRBD1. Sequenced material: PBMCs. The TCR sequence derives from a woman under 40 in good health and CMV-seropositive. This CDR3 reads CASSVPGQGAGSPLHF. CDR3 in DNA: TGTGCCAGCAGTGTCCCGGGACAGGGGGCCGGTTCACCCCTCCACTTT.